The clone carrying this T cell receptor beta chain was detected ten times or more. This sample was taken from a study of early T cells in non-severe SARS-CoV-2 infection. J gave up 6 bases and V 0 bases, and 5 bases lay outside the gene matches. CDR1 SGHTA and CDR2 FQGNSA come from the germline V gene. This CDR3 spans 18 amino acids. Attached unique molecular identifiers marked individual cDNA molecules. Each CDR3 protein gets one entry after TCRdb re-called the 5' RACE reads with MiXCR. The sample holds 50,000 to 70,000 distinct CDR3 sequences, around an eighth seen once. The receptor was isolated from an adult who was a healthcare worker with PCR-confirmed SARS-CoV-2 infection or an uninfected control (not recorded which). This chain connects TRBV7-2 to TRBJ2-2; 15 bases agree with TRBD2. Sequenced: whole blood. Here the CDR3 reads CASSLAPGTSGGPGELFF. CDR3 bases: TGTGCCAGCAGCTTAGCTCCCGGGACTAGCGGGGGGCCCGGGGAGCTGTTTTTT.